This is a list of T cell receptor beta chains from one sample in a study of T-cell memory formation after mild COVID-19. TCRdb called the 5' RACE reads again in MiXCR, with one record for every CDR3 protein. This repertoire shows 450,000 to 650,000 distinct CDR3 sequences, 20% found once; its top ten account for around an eighth. The sample consisted of PBMCs or a T cell subset sorted from them (not recorded which). These receptors all stem from an adult woman who had mild COVID-19 (a few samples of this study predate the infection). Cell type and time point are not known. The CDR3 runs from the conserved cysteine through the conserved F or W. D genes are given only for firm matches. Clone size is not always given. Where it is, it says once, few, many or a class for expanded clones.

CDR3,DNA,J,length,D,V,size
CASSFPSWRVFVEQYF,TGTGCCAGCAGTTTCCCGAGTTGGCGCGTCTTCGTCGAGCAGTACTTC,TRBJ2-7,16,.,TRBV27,few
CASKLESSYNEQFF,TGTGCCAGCAAGCTTGAAAGCTCCTACAATGAGCAGTTCTTC,TRBJ2-1,14,.,TRBV12-3/TRBV12-4,.
CASIVRGGVNTEAFF,TGTGCCAGCATCGTTAGGGGCGGGGTGAACACTGAAGCTTTCTTT,TRBJ1-1,15,.,TRBV7-2,.
CASSGSGGAYEQYF,TGTGCCAGCAGTGGCAGCGGGGGGGCCTACGAGCAGTACTTC,TRBJ2-7,14,TRBD2,TRBV25-1,.
CASSPLEGGFTDTQYF,TGTGCCAGCAGCCCCCTTGAGGGGGGATTCACAGATACGCAGTATTTT,TRBJ2-3,16,.,TRBV9,few
CASSPLRLGQPQHF,TGTGCCAGCAGCCCGCTTCGTCTCGGTCAGCCCCAGCATTTT,TRBJ1-5,14,.,TRBV6-5,.
CASCRYATGPYGYTF,TGTGCCAGCTGCCGTTACGCGACAGGGCCCTATGGCTACACCTTC,TRBJ1-2,15,TRBD1,TRBV18,few
CASSDHPSTGELFF,TGTGCCAGCAGCGACCACCCATCCACCGGGGAGCTGTTTTTT,TRBJ2-2,14,.,TRBV9,few
CASSQEIGGAQPQHF,TGCGCCAGCAGCCAAGAAATCGGGGGGGCTCAGCCCCAGCATTTT,TRBJ1-5,15,.,TRBV4-3,.
CASSETRDEQFF,TGTGCCAGCAGCGAGACCCGGGATGAGCAGTTCTTC,TRBJ2-1,12,.,TRBV7-2,.
CASSPVTGKTQNPYGYTF,TGTGCCAGCTCACCGGTGACAGGAAAAACCCAAAACCCGTATGGCTACACCTTC,TRBJ1-2,18,.,TRBV18,many
CASSGQGLRATMFF,TGTGCCAGCAGCGGCCAGGGCCTCAGGGCCACCATGTTCTTC,TRBJ2-1,14,.,TRBV7-9,.
CASSTLAASTQYF,TGTGCCAGCAGCACACTAGCGGCATCTACGCAGTATTTT,TRBJ2-3,13,TRBD2,TRBV5-4,.
CASTLGGGTSTDTQYF,TGTGCCAGCACCTTGGGTGGGGGTACCAGCACAGATACGCAGTATTTT,TRBJ2-3,16,.,TRBV13,few
CASSLELAGMVISYNEQFF,TGTGCCAGCAGTTTAGAACTAGCGGGAATGGTAATATCCTACAATGAGCAGTTCTTC,TRBJ2-1,19,TRBD2,TRBV12-3/TRBV12-4,.
CASSPWTGGIYEQYF,TGTGCCAGCAGCCCGTGGACAGGGGGCATCTACGAGCAGTACTTC,TRBJ2-7,15,TRBD1,TRBV3-1,.
CASSLSGTLYEQYF,TGTGCCAGCAGCTTAAGTGGGACACTCTACGAGCAGTACTTC,TRBJ2-7,14,.,TRBV7-9,.
CASSLGGQSNEKLFF,TGTGCCAGCAGCTTAGGGGGACAGTCTAATGAAAAACTGTTTTTT,TRBJ1-4,15,TRBD1,TRBV7-6,few
CSAEALDTQYF,TGCAGTGCTGAGGCCCTAGATACGCAGTATTTT,TRBJ2-3,11,.,TRBV20-1,few
CASSLGPGLEQFF,TGTGCCAGCAGCTTAGGTCCGGGATTGGAGCAGTTCTTC,TRBJ2-1,13,.,TRBV7-8,.
CASSLPLRGTSGTYNEQFF,TGCGCCAGCAGCTTGCCCCTCAGAGGGACTAGCGGTACCTACAATGAGCAGTTCTTC,TRBJ2-1,19,TRBD2,TRBV5-1,many
CASRRDGTETDTQYF,TGTGCCAGCAGGAGGGATGGGACAGAGACAGATACGCAGTATTTT,TRBJ2-3,15,TRBD1,TRBV6-6,few
CASTILGEETQYF,TGTGCCAGCACCATACTAGGGGAAGAGACCCAGTACTTC,TRBJ2-5,13,.,TRBV12-3/TRBV12-4,.
CSARRQGAYNEQFF,TGCAGTGCTAGAAGACAGGGGGCTTACAATGAGCAGTTCTTC,TRBJ2-1,14,TRBD1,TRBV20-1,.
CASSLKDYDQETQYF,TGTGCCAGCAGCTTAAAAGACTACGACCAAGAGACCCAGTACTTC,TRBJ2-5,15,.,TRBV5-6,few
CASSPWTEQETQYF,TGTGCCAGCAGCCCCTGGACAGAACAAGAGACCCAGTACTTC,TRBJ2-5,14,.,TRBV11-2,few
CASSTGTGWGDTQYF,TGTGCCAGCTCCACAGGGACAGGGTGGGGAGATACGCAGTATTTT,TRBJ2-3,15,TRBD1,TRBV27,many
CASSQVGGQAAYEQYF,TGCGCCAGCAGCCAAGTCGGAGGACAGGCCGCCTACGAGCAGTACTTC,TRBJ2-7,16,TRBD1,TRBV4-1,.
CASSNLAAYEQYF,TGTGCCAGCAGTAACCTAGCGGCCTACGAGCAGTACTTC,TRBJ2-7,13,TRBD2,TRBV27,.
CASSLYWDRYEQYF,TGTGCCAGCAGCTTGTATTGGGACCGATACGAGCAGTACTTC,TRBJ2-7,14,.,TRBV7-2,once
CASSHDLLVRRAFF,TGTGCCAGCAGCCATGATCTGTTAGTGAGGCGAGCTTTCTTT,TRBJ1-1,14,.,TRBV3-1,few
CASRVLEYNEQFF,TGTGCCAGCAGGGTTTTGGAATACAATGAGCAGTTCTTC,TRBJ2-1,13,.,TRBV7-9,few
CASSLFSGSVNTEAFF,TGTGCCAGCAGCTTGTTTAGTGGGTCGGTGAACACTGAAGCTTTCTTT,TRBJ1-1,16,.,TRBV7-6,.
CASSPKPGLATDTQYF,TGTGCCAGCAGCCCAAAGCCGGGACTAGCAACAGATACGCAGTATTTT,TRBJ2-3,16,TRBD2,TRBV7-6,few
CASSLTGDVVEKLFF,TGCGCCAGCAGCTTGACAGGGGACGTGGTTGAAAAACTGTTTTTT,TRBJ1-4,15,TRBD1,TRBV5-1,few
CASSVGGGANNEQFF,TGTGCCAGCAGCGTCGGGGGAGGGGCCAACAATGAGCAGTTCTTC,TRBJ2-1,15,TRBD2,TRBV9,.
CASSPEGAVNQPQHF,TGCGCCAGCAGCCCCGAGGGTGCAGTTAATCAGCCCCAGCATTTT,TRBJ1-5,15,.,TRBV5-1,few
CASSFPRDRPRETQYF,TGTGCCAGCAGTTTCCCCCGGGACAGGCCGAGAGAGACCCAGTACTTC,TRBJ2-5,16,TRBD1,TRBV6-2/TRBV6-3,few
CASSLALRPGTYEQYF,TGCGCCAGCAGCTTGGCCCTACGCCCCGGCACCTACGAGCAGTACTTC,TRBJ2-7,16,.,TRBV5-1,few
CASSTPATGSYEQYF,TGTGCCAGCAGCACGCCCGCGACAGGCTCCTACGAGCAGTACTTC,TRBJ2-7,15,.,TRBV5-6,few
CASSLTDEAEQYF,TGTGCCAGCAGCTTAACGGATGAGGCGGAGCAGTACTTC,TRBJ2-7,13,.,TRBV7-9,.
CASSLTLSNTEAFF,TGTGCCAGCAGCCTCACCCTCTCGAACACTGAAGCTTTCTTT,TRBJ1-1,14,.,TRBV6-2/TRBV6-3,.
CSADRDRSDNEQFF,TGCAGTGCAGACCGGGACAGGTCGGACAATGAGCAGTTCTTC,TRBJ2-1,14,TRBD1,TRBV20-1,.
CASSLWSTEAFF,TGTGCCAGCAGCTTATGGTCCACTGAAGCTTTCTTT,TRBJ1-1,12,.,TRBV7-9,few
CASSVESSGELYGDNEQFF,TGTGCCAGCAGCGTAGAGTCTAGCGGAGAGCTCTACGGGGACAATGAGCAGTTCTTC,TRBJ2-1,19,TRBD2,TRBV9,.